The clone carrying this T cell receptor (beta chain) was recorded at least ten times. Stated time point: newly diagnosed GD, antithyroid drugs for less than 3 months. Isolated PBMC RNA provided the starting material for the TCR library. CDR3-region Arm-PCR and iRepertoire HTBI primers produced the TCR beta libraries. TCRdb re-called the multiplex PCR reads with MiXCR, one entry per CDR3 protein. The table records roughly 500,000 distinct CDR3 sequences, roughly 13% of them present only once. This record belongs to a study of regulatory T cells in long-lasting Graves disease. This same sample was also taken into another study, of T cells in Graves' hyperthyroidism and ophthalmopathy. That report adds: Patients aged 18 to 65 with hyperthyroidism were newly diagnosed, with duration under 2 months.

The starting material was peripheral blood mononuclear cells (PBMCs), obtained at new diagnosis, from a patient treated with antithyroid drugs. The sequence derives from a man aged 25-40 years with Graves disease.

This CDR3 reads CASSPLRAGSNYGYTF. The DNA of the CDR3 is TGTGCCAGCAGTCCCCTGCGTGCCGGGTCCAACTATGGCTACACCTTC. V gene TRBV12-3 or TRBV12-4 combines with J gene TRBJ1-2; D gene unclear. The CDR3 consists of 16 residues. Between the trimmed V and J ends, which lost 5 bases and 2 bases, there was a span of 18 bases.